This section outlines one T cell receptor beta chain sequence together with its context. This sequence may be a read error, since a much larger clone differs from it by one base. The J segment lost 4 bases and the V segment lost 7 bases, leaving 10 bases of the junction unmatched. Germline values: CDR1 MNHEY, CDR2 SMNVEV (reference sequence). The CDR3 extends over 15 amino acids. This record belongs to a study of molecular identifiers for immune sequencing clone quantification. TCRdb re-derived calls from the PCR reads in MiXCR, one entry per CDR3 protein. The repertoire has 600,000 to 650,000 distinct CDR3 sequences, approximately 20% of them found once; the top ten carry roughly 0.85%.

This receptor was taken from a human donor in good health. Some libraries in this study had Jurkat cell RNA spiked in. Sequencing was done on a sample of naive CD8+ T cells from blood, with Jurkat cell RNA spiked in. The subset is: FACS-sorted CD8+CD4-CCR7+CD45RA+ naive T cells. The chain couples TRBV27 to TRBJ2-7; TRBD1 matches 10 bases. Here the CDR3 DNA reads TGTGCCAGCACCTTAATGACAGGGGGCGGGTACGAGCAGTACTTC. It translates to CASTLMTGGGYEQYF.